Below, 31 T cell receptor beta chains from the same sample are listed, as sequenced in a study of vaccination effects on CD4 cells after COVID-19. Which antigens these TCRs recognize remains unknown. Using viral peptide pools, the ViraFEST assay grew out antigen-specific CD4+ T cells prior to sequencing. After roughly 9 days in culture, the CD4+ T cells were isolated. Subjects were given two BNT162b2 or mRNA-1273 vaccine doses. Measured with immunoSEQ multiplex PCR; TCRdb has only the in-frame clones, and not every one. The sample has over 80,000 clones; around 74% are singletons. Sequencing was performed on CD4+ T cells from PBMCs cultured with HCoV-OC43 spike peptides, taken after COVID-19 vaccination. Indicated subset: HCoV-OC43 spike overlapping peptide pool stimulation. The receptors originated from a human donor who received a COVID-19 vaccine.

The CDR3 sequence is CASMLWGARGYTF. The CDR3 DNA reads as TGTGCCAGCATGCTTTGGGGGGCGCGGGGCTACACCTTC. The chain employs TRBV12-3 or TRBV12-4 and TRBJ1-2; TRBD1 might be the D (6 bases). This CDR3 region has 13 residues. Trimming took 7 bases from V and 8 from J, leaving 17 bases between them.

The V and J genes are TRBV11-1 and TRBJ2-1, with 7 bases that match TRBD2. The germline V gene has CDR1 SGHAT and CDR2 FQDESV (reference sequence). The CDR3 runs 15 residues. Trimming cost V 1 base and J 4 bases; bases outside gene matches: 4. The CDR3 coding sequence is TGTGCCAGCAGCTTAGTGGGGGGGTTATACAATGAGCAGTTCTTC. Translating it yields CASSLVGGLYNEQFF. The full variable domain, completed using reference TRBV11-1 and TRBJ2-1, is EAEVAQSPRYKITEKSQAVAFWCDPISGHATLYWYRQILGQGPELLVQFQDESVVDDSQLPKDRFSAERLKGVDSTLKIQPAELGDSAMYLCASSLVGGLYNEQFFGPGTRLTVL.

The chain couples TRBV11-2 to TRBJ2-1; D perhaps matches TRBD1 (6 bases). CDR1 is SGHAT, CDR2 FQNNGV, per germline. CDR3 length: 16 amino acids. Trimming took off 7 bases at V and 6 bases at J, with 22 bases between the two ends. The CDR3 nucleotides read TGTGCCAGCATCAAGAAAGGGACACGGATTTCCAATGAGCAGTTCTTC. Its translation: CASIKKGTRISNEQFF.

The V call is TRBV7-3, the J call TRBJ1-1; 7 nucleotides agree with TRBD1. The ends lost 4 bases at V and 7 bases at J; junction bases unmatched: 3. This CDR3 is 12 amino acids long. Germline V gene data show CDR1 as SGHTA and CDR2 as FQGTGA. This chain's CDR3 is CASSSTGREAFF. In DNA form, the CDR3 reads TGTGCCAGCAGCTCGACAGGGCGTGAAGCTTTCTTT.

The V call is TRBV12-3 or TRBV12-4, the J call TRBJ1-4, with TRBD1 identical over 8 bases. Unmatched junction bases numbered 9, after V lost 10 bases and J lost 8 bases. The CDR3 has 13 residues. The CDR3 coding sequence is TGTGCCATCTCAGACAGGGGAAGGGAAAAACTGTTTTTT. This sequence encodes CAISDRGREKLFF.

This clone was recorded once. The CDR3 sequence: CATSDSIGGYGYTF. The DNA of the CDR3 is TGTGCCACCAGTGATTCAATAGGGGGCTATGGCTACACCTTC. J is TRBJ1-2 and V is TRBV24-1; a possible D gene is TRBD1 (6 bases). This CDR3 spans 14 amino acids. Trimming cost V 2 bases and J 4 bases, with 10 bases left between them. Germline CDR1 is KGHDR and CDR2 is SFDVKD.

This chain joins TRBV7-6 and TRBJ2-2; D perhaps matches TRBD2 (5 bases). Germline V gene lookup returns CDR1 SGHVS and CDR2 FNYEAQ. Between the trimmed V and J ends, which lost 5 bases and 0 bases, there was a span of 13 bases. This CDR3 spans 16 amino acids. CDR3 sequence (DNA): TGTGCCAGCAGCCCCGGACTCTCCCCGAACACCGGGGAGCTGTTTTTT. This sequence encodes CASSPGLSPNTGELFF.

The V gene is TRBV10-3, the J gene TRBJ1-5; the D is unclear. The CDR3 has 12 residues. Trimming pared 3 bases from V and 3 bases from J, leaving 3 bases between. Germline CDR1 ENHRY, CDR2 SYGVKD. This chain's CDR3 is CAISETNQPQHF. The CDR3 DNA reads as TGTGCCATCAGTGAAACCAATCAGCCCCAGCATTTT.

This chain connects TRBV6-6 to TRBJ2-3; 8 bases map to TRBD1. The ends lost 6 bases at V and 4 bases at J; junction bases unmatched: 6. Germline V CDR1 and CDR2: MNHNY, SVGAGI (reference sequence). The CDR3 runs to 14 residues. The CDR3 loop is CASSQGAVADTQYF. The CDR3 DNA reads TGTGCCAGCAGCCAGGGGGCGGTGGCAGATACGCAGTATTTT.

The chain combines TRBV6-6 with TRBJ2-7, with TRBD2 identical over 8 bases. The germline V gene encodes CDR1 MNHNY and CDR2 SVGAGI (reference sequence). CDR3 length: 14 residues. With V trimmed by 5 bases and J by 4 bases, 7 bases remained unmatched. CDR3 sequence (DNA): TGTGCCAGCAGTACTGGACTAGCCGGTTACGAGCAGTACGTC. Amino acid sequence: CASSTGLAGYEQYV.

V usage is TRBV9 and J usage is TRBJ2-1; D is perhaps TRBD2 (6 bases). The germline gives CDR1 SGDLS, CDR2 YYNGEE. V lost 0 bases, J lost 2 bases, and 9 bases lay in between. The CDR3 has 15 residues. This CDR3 is CASSVGGLTYNEQFF. The CDR3 DNA is TGTGCCAGCAGCGTAGGGGGACTTACCTACAATGAGCAGTTCTTC. Together with reference TRBV9 and TRBJ2-1, the CDR3 gives the full variable domain: DSGVTQTPKHLITATGQRVTLRCSPRSGDLSVYWYQQSLDQGLQFLIQYYNGEERAKGNILERFSAQQFPDLHSELNLSSLELGDSALYFCASSVGGLTYNEQFFGPGTRLTVL.

The chain links TRBV3-1 (or the pseudogene TRBV3-2) to TRBJ1-2, with D maybe TRBD1 (5 bases). V lost 4 bases and J 4 bases, leaving 16 bases between the germline ends. CDR1 and CDR2 (germline): LGHDT, YNNKEL (reference sequence). CDR3 length: 15 residues. The CDR3 coding sequence is TGTGCCAGCAGCCGTGGGGCGGCGGCCCTCTATGGCTACACCTTC. Protein sequence: CASSRGAAALYGYTF.

The rearrangement joins TRBV2 to TRBJ1-5; D is uncertain. Germline CDR1 SNHLY, CDR2 FYNNEI. Between the trimmed V and J ends, which lost 6 bases and 6 bases, there was a span of 9 bases. There are 12 residues in the CDR3. The CDR3: CASRPGSQPQHF. In DNA form, the CDR3 reads TGTGCCAGCAGACCCGGGAGTCAGCCCCAGCATTTT.

The V and J genes are TRBV6-5 and TRBJ2-3; D is undetermined. CDR1 and CDR2 from the germline V gene are MNHEY and SVGAGI. Between the trimmed V and J ends, which lost 3 bases and 6 bases, there was a span of 13 bases. The CDR3 has 14 amino acids. CDR3 nucleotides: TGTGCCAGCAGTTATTCGAGAACTCGGGATACGCAGTATTTT. Its protein product is CASSYSRTRDTQYF.

The genes are TRBV3-1 (or the pseudogene TRBV3-2) and TRBJ2-1, with 7 bases aligning to TRBD1. The CDR3 length is 13 residues. The junction had 8 bases not matched to a gene; V was cut back by 5 bases and J by 10 bases. Germline V gene data show CDR1 as LGHDT and CDR2 as YNNKEL (reference sequence). The CDR3, as DNA: TGTGCCAGCAGCACGAATAGGGACAGAGAGCAGTTCTTC. Translated: CASSTNRDREQFF.

The J gene is TRBJ2-2, the V gene TRBV10-2; tentatively, D is TRBD2 (5 bases). The V end was cut by 5 bases, the J end by 1 base, with 5 bases between. Germline V gene sequence: CDR1 WSHSY, CDR2 SAAADI. The CDR3 is 13 amino acids. The CDR3 spells CASSSGNTGELFF. The CDR3 region has the DNA TGCGCCAGCAGTAGCGGGAACACCGGGGAGCTGTTTTTT.

J is TRBJ1-5 and V is TRBV18, with D possibly matching TRBD1 (5 bases). The CDR3 runs to 15 residues. Germline CDR1 is KGHSH and CDR2 is LQKENI. V lost 0 bases, J lost 6 bases, and 12 bases lay in between. The CDR3 reads CASSPPGTELQPQHF. CDR3 sequence (DNA): TGTGCCAGCTCACCACCCGGGACGGAGCTTCAGCCCCAGCATTTT.

The V and J genes are TRBV18 and TRBJ1-5; D gene uncertain. In germline, CDR1 is KGHSH, CDR2 LQKENI. The CDR3 sequence is 13 residues long. V lost 2 bases to trimming and J lost 7 bases, with 9 bases between them. The CDR3 coding sequence is TGTGCCAGCTCACCAGGGTTCGACCAGCCCCAGCATTTT. Protein product: CASSPGFDQPQHF. Using reference TRBV18 and TRBJ1-5 for the parts outside the CDR3, the full variable domain is NAGVMQNPRHLVRRRGQEARLRCSPMKGHSHVYWYRQLPEEGLKFMVYLQKENIIDESGMPKERFSAEFPKEGPSILRIQQVVRGDSAAYFCASSPGFDQPQHFGDGTRLSIL.

This chain uses TRBV11-2 with TRBJ2-4; weak D call: TRBD2 (5 bases). Trimming pared 7 bases from V and 7 bases from J, leaving 32 bases between. The length of the CDR3 is 19 residues. The germline V gene encodes CDR1 SGHAT and CDR2 FQNNGV. The CDR3 DNA sequence: TGTGCCAGCACCCGGAATAGGTTCGGGCAGGTAGCGTATGGGAACATTCAGTACTTC. Translation: CASTRNRFGQVAYGNIQYF.

In DNA, the CDR3 is TGTGCCAGCAGTGAAAGTGGGACTAGGCAAGAGACCCAGTACTTC. This translates into CASSESGTRQETQYF. This sequence joins TRBV2 and TRBJ2-5, with TRBD2 identical over 8 bases. The CDR3 is 15 amino acids. The J segment lost 2 bases and the V segment lost 2 bases, leaving 4 bases of the junction unmatched. The V gene's germline CDR1 is SNHLY and CDR2 FYNNEI.

The chain employs TRBV2 and TRBJ1-1; D gene uncertain. The CDR3 length is 15 residues. In germline, CDR1 is SNHLY, CDR2 FYNNEI. Trimming took off 2 bases at V and 0 bases at J, with 10 bases between the two ends. CDR3 in amino acids: CASSENGGLNTEAFF. In nucleotides, the CDR3 is TGTGCCAGCAGTGAAAATGGCGGCTTGAACACTGAAGCTTTCTTT.

This clone has just a few counts. This chain uses TRBV9 with TRBJ1-4, with 8 bases matching TRBD1. The CDR3 contains 15 residues. The germline V gene has CDR1 SGDLS and CDR2 YYNGEE. V trimming: 3 bases; J trimming: 7 bases; junction bases outside the gene matches: 8. DNA for the CDR3: TGTGCCAGCAGCGATCAGGGGGCGCAGGGTGAAAAACTGTTTTTT. This gives the protein CASSDQGAQGEKLFF.

This chain connects TRBV27 to TRBJ2-1; 9 bases line up with TRBD1. This CDR3 is built from 16 residues. V lost 1 base and J lost 4; bases outside the gene matches: 5. Germline values: CDR1 MNHEY, CDR2 SMNVEV (reference sequence). Here the CDR3 reads CASSLLGTGTYNEQFF. DNA for the CDR3: TGTGCCAGCAGTTTATTGGGGACAGGGACTTACAATGAGCAGTTCTTC.

J is TRBJ2-2 and V is TRBV5-1; D gene ambiguous. Germline V gene lookup returns CDR1 SGHRS and CDR2 YFSETQ. This CDR3 spans 15 amino acids. Trimming took off 1 base at V and 2 bases at J, with 9 bases between the two ends. The CDR3 sequence: CASSLFTDNTGELFF. CDR3 bases: TGCGCCAGCAGCTTGTTTACAGATAACACCGGGGAGCTGTTTTTT.

The J gene is TRBJ2-1, the V gene TRBV9; weak D call: TRBD1 (5 bases). Trimming left V 0 bases short and J 0 bases short, with 10 bases between. CDR1 is SGDLS and CDR2 is YYNGEE in the germline V gene. The CDR3 consists of 16 residues. CDR3 amino acids: CASSVVGAASYNEQFF. The DNA for the CDR3 is TGTGCCAGCAGCGTAGTAGGGGCTGCCTCCTACAATGAGCAGTTCTTC.

V is TRBV20-1 and J is TRBJ2-1; 7 positions agree with TRBD1. V trimming: 3 bases; J trimming: 3 bases; junction bases outside the gene matches: 8. CDR3 length equals 15 residues. Germline CDR1 DFQATT, CDR2 SNEGSKA (reference sequence). The CDR3, as DNA: TGCAGTGCTAGTGCCGGGGACAGACTCTACAATGAGCAGTTCTTC. It yields the protein CSASAGDRLYNEQFF.

J is TRBJ2-7 and V is TRBV6-6; D is uncertain. The CDR3 contains 11 residues. In germline, CDR1 is MNHNY, CDR2 SVGAGI (reference sequence). Trimming shortened V by 9 bases and J by 1 base, and 7 bases separated the two germline ends. The chain's CDR3 is CARETSYEQYV. The DNA for the CDR3 is TGTGCCAGAGAAACTTCCTACGAGCAGTACGTC.

The chain is built from TRBV7-2 and TRBJ2-1; 11 bases map to TRBD2. The CDR3 runs to 15 residues. Trimming removed 5 bases from V and 10 bases from J; junction bases left unmatched: 10. Germline V CDR1 and CDR2: SGHTA, FQGNSA. CDR3 in DNA: TGTGCCAGCAGCCCGATTAGCGGGGGGGCCTGGGAGCAGTTCTTC. Its protein is CASSPISGGAWEQFF.

The chain couples TRBV5-1 to TRBJ1-2, with D perhaps matching TRBD1 (6 bases). Trimming left V 5 bases short and J 4 bases short, with 21 bases between. CDR3 length equals 16 residues. The germline CDR1 and CDR2 sequences are SGHRS and YFSETQ. The CDR3 protein is CASSQLPGQGVYGYTF. DNA for the CDR3: TGCGCCAGCAGTCAACTCCCGGGACAAGGGGTCTATGGCTACACCTTC.

The chain combines TRBV6-6 with TRBJ1-2; D unclear. Germline V gene data show CDR1 as MNHNY and CDR2 as SVGAGI (reference sequence). There are 12 residues in the CDR3. The V end was cut by 0 bases, the J end by 8 bases, with 7 bases between. The CDR3 DNA sequence: TGTGCCAGCAGTTACTCGCATGAGGGCTACACCTTC. Protein sequence: CASSYSHEGYTF.

This clone was counted a single time. CDR3 DNA: TGCGCCAGCAGCCAAGGTGGAGCTAGCGGGGGGGCGAAGGGGGAGCTGTTTTTT. It is translated as CASSQGGASGGAKGELFF. V is TRBV4-1 and J is TRBJ2-2; 12 bases are a match to TRBD2. The junction had 11 bases not matched to a gene; V was cut back by 1 base and J by 8 bases. CDR1 MGHRA and CDR2 YSYEKL come from the germline V gene. The CDR3 extends over 18 amino acids.